This T cell receptor beta chain was captured by sequencing in a study of blood T cell repertoires in COVID-19. Turning to the study itself: The samples span acute and convalescent COVID-19 from the United States, Italy and Spain. PBMCs, B-cell-depleted T cells, or T cells provided the cDNA or gDNA that made up the material.

V lost 6 bases and J lost 7; bases outside the gene matches: 12. This CDR3 has 15 amino acids. Per the germline V gene, CDR1 is MNHEY and CDR2 is SVGEGT. In the original analysis: Using reference gene primer amplification, nucleated cell counts were estimated. Data came from immunoSEQ multiplex PCR; TCRdb stores just in-frame clones and leaves some out. Clone size and V and J calls were adopted from that table, with D and trimming inferred from the DNA. The sample lists tens of thousands of clones, 70% to 90% seen once, with 3% to 3.5% in the top ten. This chain uses TRBV6-2 or TRBV6-3 with TRBJ2-7, with 10 bases identical to TRBD2. Sequencing was carried out using peripheral blood. The sequence was obtained from a man in his fifties with active COVID-19. The DNA of the CDR3 is TGTGCCAGCAGCCACCTAGCGGGAGTGGGTGGGGAGCAGTACGTC. It codes for CASSHLAGVGGEQYV.